Described below is a single T cell receptor beta chain sequence and its context. Its antigen remains undetermined. No per-base quality is available; no much larger clone lies one base away. Library preparation used 5' RACE. This sample was sequenced with an Illumina HiSeq 2000. A universal primer binding site was introduced by template switching, and a unique molecular identifier was present in the final cDNA, enabling accurate counting of TCR cDNA molecules. First-strand cDNA for TCR alpha and beta chains was synthesized from specific primers in the conserved constant-segment region. To control for contamination, every cDNA library was double barcoded, receiving both a SMART-Mk sample barcode and Illumina barcodes. TruSeq adapter sequences along with Illumina sample barcodes were introduced in two successive PCR steps. The TCR alpha and beta cDNA libraries were sequenced on the Illumina HiSeq platform using custom primers. For the original study's pipeline: Raw reads were processed with MiGEC to extract unique molecular identifiers, and MiXCR was used to determine CDR3 positions. Recombination models were inferred per individual with the repgenHMM and IGoR tools using an EM algorithm. Shared clonotypes were analyzed with the tcR package in R, and sharing was normalized by the product of cloneset sizes. To study raw recombination free of thymic and clonal selection effects, out-of-frame nonproductive sequences were analyzed. TCRdb reprocessing: public reads trimmed at Q25 with fastp, clones called with MiXCR, in-frame beta chains kept. All rows with the same CDR3 protein become a single entry with the most common DNA and genes. The authors' filters were not applied to this entry. The sample table shows about 500,000 distinct CDR3 sequences, and more than 13% are seen once. The ten largest clones add up to 0.8% to 1% of the sample.

Only healthy Caucasian donors were included. The twin cohort consisted of three pairs of female monozygotic twins, all aged roughly 18 to 30 years. Positive isolation kits from Invitrogen were used to isolate the CD4+ and CD8+ T cell populations. This specimen comes from a study of identical twins (dated by TCRdb to about 2016). Regarding the study in general: TCR alpha and beta repertoires from monozygotic twins, unrelated adults of various ages and cord blood were deep-sequenced to test whether fetal clonotypes persist. Replicate twin experiments were performed at different times using different library preparation protocols to rule out contamination. General conclusions and limits of the study: A weaker excess of twin sharing was found in beta out-of-frame sequences because the signal-to-noise ratio was lowered by fewer shared sequences. Because the same donors could not be followed over many years, the conclusions depended on cross-sectional statistical analysis. Zero-insertion analyses could be partly confounded by invariant T cells such as MAIT and iNKT, though diverse VJ usage argued against such confounding for most clonotypes. Out-of-frame TCR alpha sharing in monozygotic twins was systematically underestimated by recombination models, whereas sharing between unrelated individuals was in agreement with the recombination models. Compared with coincidental sharing between unrelated individuals, an excess of low generation-probability sequences was observed among out-of-frame TCR alpha sequences shared between twins. Abundant cord blood beta clonotypes carried fewer insertions; young adult naive repertoires showed a weaker similar trend, while memory repertoires showed none.

The CDR3 spans 13 residues, from the cysteine through the phenylalanine. The retained sequence is limited to the CDR3, 39 bases, with the frame set at the first base. Sequences ENHRY (CDR1) and SYGVKD (CDR2) are obtained from the germline V gene. The V end loses 1 base and the J end loses 4 bases, and a stretch of 7 bases separates them. The sample also formed part of further work on yellow fever vaccine responses in identical twins. The second study's paper adds: The T cell response to vaccination in identical twins was reported by the authors to appear partly convergent and partly personalized. In the study, vaccine-responding T cell clones were precisely tracked in identical twins.

The receptor was isolated from a woman aged 18-30 years in good health. The sequence links TRBV10-3 to TRBJ2-5; possibly the D gene is TRBD2, per 6 matching bases. What was sequenced was CD4+ T cells sorted from blood. The DNA sequence reads TGTGCCATCAGTGAGTGGGAGGTAGAGACCCAGTACTTC. This is translated as CAISEWEVETQYF.